This TCR beta chain was recovered during a study of T cell changes during pregnancy in multiple sclerosis. Trimming took off 0 bases at V and 5 bases at J, with 12 bases between the two ends. The length of the CDR3 is 14 residues. In germline, CDR1 is SGHRS, CDR2 YFSETQ. The repertoire was sequenced with immunoSEQ multiplex PCR; TCRdb's copy has only in-frame clones and lacks some. The sample shows about 67,000 clones, approximately 90% of them seen only once. This material consisted of peripheral blood, taken in the first trimester of pregnancy. The origin of this receptor is a female donor in good health, enrolled as a control in a pregnancy study. The chain joins TRBV5-1 to TRBJ2-7; D is ambiguous. Here the CDR3 DNA reads TGCGCCAGCAGCTTGGGAGAGACATCAGACGAGCAGTACTTC. Protein sequence: CASSLGETSDEQYF.